The 7 T cell receptor beta chains below were found in one sample sequenced in a study of shared clonotypes between healthy human individuals. Clones were read by immunoSEQ multiplex PCR, and TCRdb kept only the in-frame ones, dropping some. The sample has about 1.5 million clones, 95% to 99% seen once. The sample consisted of naive CD4+ T cells sorted from blood. Subset of the sample: CD45RA+ positively selected. The receptors shown here come from a young man in good health.

This chain connects TRBV6-5 to TRBJ1-1; tentative D call: TRBD1 (5 bases). Germline assignment: CDR1 MNHEY and CDR2 SVGAGI. V was trimmed by 7 bases and J by 2 bases, leaving 14 bases between them. The CDR3 covers 14 residues. The chain's CDR3 is CASTLDSHNTEAFF. CDR3 sequence (DNA): TGTGCCAGCACCTTAGACAGTCACAACACTGAAGCTTTCTTT.

In DNA form, the CDR3 reads TGTGCCAGTAGGAAAGGGATGAGCTCTGGGGCCAACGTCCTGACTTTC. This encodes CASRKGMSSGANVLTF. The V and J genes are TRBV19 and TRBJ2-6; the D is unclear. The CDR3 has 16 amino acids. The V and J ends lost 6 bases and 0 bases respectively, with 12 bases between them. Per the germline V gene, CDR1 is LNHDA and CDR2 is SQIVND (reference sequence).

The chain uses TRBV2 and TRBJ1-5; no reliable D call. V lost 4 bases to trimming and J lost 3 bases, with 16 bases between them. The CDR3 contains 16 residues. Germline loops: CDR1 SNHLY, CDR2 FYNNEI. As DNA, the CDR3 is TGTGCCAGCAGTGGTGCGGGCGGCCCCCTCAATCAGCCCCAGCATTTT. Translation: CASSGAGGPLNQPQHF. Drawing the rest from reference TRBV2 and TRBJ1-5, the complete variable domain is EPEVTQTPSHQVTQMGQEVILRCVPISNHLYFYWYRQILGQKVEFLVSFYNNEISEKSEIFDDQFSVERPDGSNFTLKIRSTKLEDSAMYFCASSGAGGPLNQPQHFGDGTRLSIL.

V is TRBV19 and J is TRBJ1-5; the D is unclear. V was shortened by 3 bases and J by 3 bases, with 3 bases between the two germline ends. Germline V gene data show CDR1 as LNHDA and CDR2 as SQIVND (reference sequence). This CDR3 has 12 residues. Here the CDR3 reads CASSIANQPQHF. As DNA, the CDR3 is TGTGCCAGTAGTATCGCCAATCAGCCCCAGCATTTT. Based on the CDR3 plus reference TRBV19 and TRBJ1-5, the full variable domain is DGGITQSPKYLFRKEGQNVTLSCEQNLNHDAMYWYRQDPGQGLRLIYYSQIVNDFQKGDIAEGYSVSREKKESFPLTVTSAQKNPTAFYLCASSIANQPQHFGDGTRLSIL.

The J gene is TRBJ1-2, the V gene TRBV10-3, with 8 bases aligning to TRBD1. The CDR3 contains 14 residues. CDR1 and CDR2 from the germline V gene are ENHRY and SYGVKD. Unmatched junction bases numbered 8, after V lost 5 bases and J lost 6 bases. The CDR3 is CAISSRQGWDGYTF. In DNA, the CDR3 is TGTGCCATCAGTTCCCGACAGGGGTGGGATGGCTACACCTTC.

The CDR3 DNA sequence: TGTGCCAGCACGGGGGGCAGCCTGACCTACAATGAGCAGTTCTTC. It is translated as CASTGGSLTYNEQFF. V gene TRBV6-1 combines with J gene TRBJ2-1; TRBD2 is a possible D gene (7 bases). The V gene's germline CDR1 is MNHNS and CDR2 SASEGT. The CDR3 is 15 amino acids. V was pared by 7 bases and J by 2 bases, with 15 bases between.

This chain joins TRBV28 and TRBJ2-1; TRBD1 matches 9 bases. Germline CDR1 MDHEN, CDR2 SYDVKM. V lost 6 bases and J lost 7; bases outside the gene matches: 4. The CDR3 has 13 amino acids. The CDR3 bases are TGTGCCAGCAGGTCCGGACAGGGGAATGAGCAGTTCTTC. This gives the protein CASRSGQGNEQFF.